This record looks at one T cell receptor (beta chain) sequence and its context. Its antigen is currently not known. No much larger clone exists at a distance of one base, and base qualities are not known. The data were obtained in a study of CD8+CD57+ T cells in acquired aplastic anemia listed by TCRdb under 2018. For the study in its entirety: A mean of roughly 3.2 ug of DNA, ranging from about 0.19 to 30 ug, was extracted from sorted CD4+ and CD8+ cells. Mean read counts for healthy donor samples were 8.5 million to 10.8 million for CD4+ cells and roughly 12 million for CD8+ cells.

Profiling of TCR beta VDJ combinations and CDR3 sequences used genomic DNA as the template. An Illumina HiSeq 2000 was used for TCR repertoire sequencing. The paper's processing steps were these. Repertoires were assessed using TRBV/TRBJ rearrangement plots, CDR3 size and DJ length profiles, and Simpson's diversity index. The most abundant DNA sequence in the deep sequencing data was defined as the immunodominant clone. CDR3 amino acid sequences were screened for sharing across subjects and compared with published repertoires and the VDJdb database. TCRdb redid the processing of the public reads, applying fastp at Q25 and MiXCR, and retained in-frame beta chains. Identical CDR3 proteins give one entry, which carries the most common genes and DNA. None of the V and J calls come from the authors' own analysis; TCRdb made them. Across this sample there are hundreds of thousands of distinct CDR3 sequences, with about 70% seen only once. More than 3.5% of the sample is taken by the ten largest.

Here is what the overall study found, with its caveats: Approximately 31 CD8+ CDR3 sequences were found in both patients and controls but appeared to be highly expressed in patients and within the immunodominant clones of the patients. Between patients and healthy controls, no significant difference in CD8+ Simpson's diversity was found (P=0.060).

The CDR3 goes from the cysteine to the phenylalanine over 14 residues. This entry keeps only the CDR3 DNA: 42 bases, framed from base 1. The germline V gene yields MNHEY for CDR1 and SVGAGI for CDR2. Trimming costs V 9 bases and J 8 bases, and their ends lie 22 bases apart. The study deep-sequenced TCR repertoires of sorted CD4+ and CD8+ blood T cells from severe aplastic anemia patients and healthy subjects. Ficoll-Paque density gradient centrifugation was used to isolate peripheral blood mononuclear cells. Before DNA extraction, CD4+ and CD8+ T cells were sorted by FACS or by magnetic beads. The chain is made from TRBV6-5 and TRBJ1-2; too little of a D gene remains to name it. The sequence was collected from a human donor in good health, serving as a control. Sequencing was carried out using sorted CD4+, CD8+, or CD8+CD57+ T cells (not recorded which) from PBMCs. The DNA sequence is as follows: TGTGCCAGTTGCGATGACCCCGCCTTGGAGGGCTACACCTTC. Its translation reads: CASCDDPALEGYTF.